Listed here are 13 T cell receptor beta chains from one sample, sequenced in a study of blood T cell repertoires in COVID-19. Profiled with immunoSEQ multiplex PCR; TCRdb holds only in-frame clones, not every one. The sample consists of about 64,000 clones, approximately 78% of them appearing once. The sequencing sample was made of peripheral blood. These receptor sequences come from a man at least 80 years old with acute or convalescent COVID-19.

This chain joins TRBV7-2 and TRBJ2-1, with TRBD1 matching 7 bases. Trimming at V came to 4 bases and at J to 12 bases, leaving 12 bases not matched to a gene. The germline V gene encodes CDR1 SGHTA and CDR2 FQGNSA. The CDR3 has 14 residues. CDR3 residues: CASSSTGQVAGQFF. The CDR3, as DNA: TGTGCCAGCAGCTCTACTGGACAGGTCGCTGGGCAGTTCTTC.

CDR3 DNA: TGCAGCGTTCGGACTAGCGGCTCCTACAATGAGCAGTTCTTC. This codes for CSVRTSGSYNEQFF. This chain joins TRBV29-1 and TRBJ2-1, with 10 positions matching TRBD2. The V and J ends lost 5 bases and 0 bases, in that order; junction bases with no gene match: 1. Germline-derived CDR1 and CDR2 are SQVTM and ANQGSEA. This CDR3 region has 14 residues.

The V gene is TRBV12-3 or TRBV12-4, the J gene TRBJ1-2; the D is unclear. The CDR3 extends over 13 amino acids. Trimming took 5 bases from V and 4 from J, leaving 11 bases between them. CDR3 in amino acids: CASSRQIGYGYTF. The CDR3 bases are TGTGCCAGCAGTCGACAAATTGGCTATGGCTACACCTTC.

This chain connects TRBV19 to TRBJ2-7; 9 bases agree with TRBD2. Germline-derived CDR1 and CDR2 are LNHDA and SQIVND (reference sequence). Germline trimming cut 8 bases from V and 4 bases from J; bases unmatched to any gene: 6. CDR3 length: 13 residues. CDR3 in DNA: TGTGCCAGTGGAGGGACTAGCCTTTACGAGCAGTACTTC. Encoded protein: CASGGTSLYEQYF.

The chain links TRBV25-1 to TRBJ2-3; 12 nucleotides line up with TRBD2. Germline CDR1 reads MGHDK; CDR2 reads SYGVNS. The ends lost 6 bases at V and 1 base at J; junction bases unmatched: 5. The CDR3 runs 16 residues. In DNA form, the CDR3 reads TGTGCCAGCAGCCCAGGGACTAGCGGGCGCACAGATACGCAGTATTTT. It translates to CASSPGTSGRTDTQYF.

The chain links TRBV6-6 to TRBJ2-5; 8 bases align to TRBD2. With V trimmed by 7 bases and J by 5 bases, 9 bases remained unmatched. This CDR3 has 14 amino acids. Germline CDR1 and CDR2: MNHNY and SVGAGI (reference sequence). This chain's CDR3 is CASIAGGLGETQYF. The CDR3 DNA reads as TGTGCCAGCATCGCGGGAGGTCTGGGGGAGACCCAGTACTTC.

In its sample, this clone was seen many times. J is TRBJ1-2 and V is TRBV9, with 9 bases that match TRBD1. The J segment lost 6 bases and the V segment lost 3 bases, leaving 0 bases of the junction unmatched. Germline values: CDR1 SGDLS, CDR2 YYNGEE. The CDR3 contains 12 residues. In DNA form, the CDR3 reads TGTGCCAGCAGCGGGACAGGGGATGGCTACACCTTC. Amino acid sequence: CASSGTGDGYTF.

The chain recombines TRBV3-1 (or the pseudogene TRBV3-2) with TRBJ2-7; 7 bases are shared with TRBD2. CDR1 is LGHDT, CDR2 YNNKEL, per germline (reference sequence). This CDR3 contains 16 residues. The trim removed 7 bases at V and 0 bases at J, leaving 12 bases unmatched. DNA for the CDR3: TGTGCCAGCACCCCTGGATGGTCTAGCGGCTCCTACGAGCAGTACTTC. As protein: CASTPGWSSGSYEQYF.

The CDR3 DNA reads TGTGCCAGCTCACCTACGATTGGCGGGCCCCAAGAGACCCAGTACTTC. It yields the protein CASSPTIGGPQETQYF. This rearrangement joins TRBV18 to TRBJ2-5; a possible D gene is TRBD2 (5 bases). V was shortened by 3 bases and J by 1 base, with 15 bases between the two germline ends. This CDR3 contains 16 residues. Per the germline V gene, CDR1 is KGHSH and CDR2 is LQKENI.

This chain links TRBV24-1 with TRBJ1-6; TRBD1 aligns across 7 bases. The germline V gene has CDR1 KGHDR and CDR2 SFDVKD. J was trimmed by 17 bases and V by 4 bases; bases with no gene match: 16. The CDR3 is 15 residues long. Here the CDR3 reads CATSDHVDRPMSVHF. In DNA, the CDR3 is TGTGCCACCAGTGACCATGTGGACAGGCCTATGAGTGTCCACTTT.

V is TRBV5-1 and J is TRBJ1-1; the D gene is possibly TRBD1 (6 bases). The CDR3 loop spans 16 amino acids. Germline V CDR1 and CDR2: SGHRS, YFSETQ. V was clipped by 1 base and J by 1 base, with 14 bases between them. For the CDR3, the DNA is TGCGCCAGCAGCTTGCAGGGGCAAGGTCCGAACACTGAAGCTTTCTTT. Residues: CASSLQGQGPNTEAFF.

This sequence joins TRBV7-9 and TRBJ2-2; D not resolved. Looked up from germline, CDR1 is SEHNR and CDR2 is FQNEAQ (reference sequence). This CDR3 is built from 14 residues. Trimming removed 1 base at V and 10 bases at J, with 13 bases between. This CDR3 reads CASSLEGRSKELFF. CDR3 coding DNA: TGTGCCAGCAGCTTAGAAGGTCGGAGTAAGGAGCTGTTTTTT.

The chain employs TRBV27 and TRBJ2-1; 13 bases match TRBD2. This CDR3 has 17 amino acids. CDR1 is MNHEY and CDR2 is SMNVEV in the germline V gene (reference sequence). V shed 5 bases and J 4 bases; nucleotides not matched to a gene: 8. The CDR3 nucleotides read TGTGCCAGCAGTCCCGGACTAGCGGGAGCTTTTTACAATGAGCAGTTCTTC. This gives the protein CASSPGLAGAFYNEQFF.